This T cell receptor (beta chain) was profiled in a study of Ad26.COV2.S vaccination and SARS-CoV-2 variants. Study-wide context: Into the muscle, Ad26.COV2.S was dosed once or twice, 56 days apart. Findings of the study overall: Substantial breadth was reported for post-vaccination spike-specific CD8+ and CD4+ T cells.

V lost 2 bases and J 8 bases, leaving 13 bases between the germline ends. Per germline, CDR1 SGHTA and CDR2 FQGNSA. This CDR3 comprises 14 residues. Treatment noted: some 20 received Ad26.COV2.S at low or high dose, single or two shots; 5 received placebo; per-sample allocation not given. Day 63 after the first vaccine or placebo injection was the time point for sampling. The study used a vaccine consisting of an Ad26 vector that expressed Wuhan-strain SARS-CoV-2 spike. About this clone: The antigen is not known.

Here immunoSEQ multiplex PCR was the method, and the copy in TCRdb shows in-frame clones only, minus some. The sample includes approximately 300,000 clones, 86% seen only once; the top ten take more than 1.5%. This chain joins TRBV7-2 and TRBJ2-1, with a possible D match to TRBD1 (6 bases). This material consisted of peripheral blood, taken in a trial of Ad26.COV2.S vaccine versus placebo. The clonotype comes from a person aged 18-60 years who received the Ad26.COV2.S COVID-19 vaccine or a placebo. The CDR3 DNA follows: TGTGCCAGCAGCTTAATCGGACAGAAGGATGAGCAGTTCTTC. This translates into CASSLIGQKDEQFF. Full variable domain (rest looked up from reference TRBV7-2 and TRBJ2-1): GAGVSQSPSNKVTEKGKDVELRCDPISGHTALYWYRQSLGQGLEFLIYFQGNSAPDKSGLPSDRFSAERTGGSVSTLTIQRTQQEDSAVYLCASSLIGQKDEQFFGPGTRLTVL.